The entry that follows covers one T cell receptor beta chain sequence. Its target antigen remains unknown. An end of the junction differs from the germline gene, which may be a read error. Reading from cysteine to phenylalanine, the CDR3 counts 11 amino acids. Only CDR3 DNA is held: 33 bases, read in frame from base 1. The germline V gene supplies CDR1 SNHLY and CDR2 FYNNEI. This sample stems from a study of shared clonotypes between healthy human individuals (dated by TCRdb to 2018 to 2020). With respect to the entire study: The cohort included a few men and a couple of women between 18 and 49 years of age. Each donor's leukapheresis produced roughly between about 0.8 and 8.9 billion PBMCs. Different laboratories and diverse techniques were used to prepare libraries and sequence TCR repertoires, to increase sequencing depth and limit assay-specific biases. To estimate repertoire size and how much clonotypes are shared between individuals, the study performed deep sequencing of blood TCR repertoires from roughly five healthy adults. For each donor, three plates each were used for CD4 naive and CD4 memory, two plates were used for CD8 naive, and one plate was used for CD8 memory.

Donors were healthy HIV-negative adults with no recently reported acute infections or vaccinations. All donors were Caucasian adults living in Nashville, Tennessee, USA. CD4+ T cells were enriched through magnetic negative selection, after which naive cells were positively selected on CD45RA and the remaining negative fraction served as the memory subset. Blood was collected by leukapheresis, and PBMCs were isolated by Ficoll-Histopaque density gradient centrifugation and then cryopreserved in liquid nitrogen vapor phase. Purity and quantity of every magnetically sorted T cell population were checked by analytical flow cytometry. Genomic DNA was isolated from every sorted fraction and measured by UV absorbance on a Nanodrop 2000c. Overall results and qualifications from the work: Larger estimated clonotype richness was generally found for naive subsets than for memory subsets. Compared with non-shared clonotypes, the clonotypes found in all four sorted-subset donors had higher generation probabilities. Even with the large sequencing depth, rarefaction of the sorted-subset datasets indicated that sequencing was incomplete. Sampling was restricted to blood, and TCR repertoires in tissue are likely to differ from TCR repertoires in blood. Approximately 5% of naive CD4, around 3.6% of naive CD8, approximately 2% of memory CD4, and over 0.35% of memory CD8 clonotypes were shared across several donors. Pairwise subsampling indicated that sequencing depth was expected to affect the degree of clonotype sharing among donors. Because the study included a small number of donors, the genetic and exposure-history diversity represented was limited.

Using the deep immunoSEQ assay, TCR CDR3 regions were amplified from genomic DNA by multiplex PCR. Extracted genomic DNA from each cell subset was spread evenly across all wells of several immunoSEQ 96-well plates, with each plate serving as a replicate. Each replicate PCR for sorted subsets received 150 to 250 ng genomic DNA, equal to tens of thousands of T cell genomes. Purified libraries were quantified with a Qubit 3.0 fluorometer, sized on a Bioanalyzer 2100, and re-quantified with the KAPA Library Quantification kit. Each immunoSEQ 96-well plate was sequenced on its own single-read 150-cycle Illumina NextSeq 550 flow cell. The published analysis was carried out like this. Because only junctional sequences without quality scores were contained in the immunoSEQ output, filtering matching that applied to full-length reads could not be performed. Sequences were annotated with PyIR, a Python wrapper for IgBLAST v1.9, using IMGT germline references to assign V/J genes and CDR3. Reads were filtered out if the reads had weak V/J assignments (E-value above 1e-6), no CDR3, stop codons, out-of-frame junctions, or ambiguous translated residues. A V3J clonotype was defined by an identical inferred V gene, J gene, and CDR3 amino acid sequence. Percentage overlap between repertoires was computed as shared unique clonotypes divided by the size of the smaller repertoire. RTK rarefaction, the Chao1 estimator, and Recon v2.1 estimates of unobserved clonotypes were used to assess repertoire richness. For all TCRbeta clonotypes obtained by the gDNA method from several donors, generation probabilities were computed with OLGA. This immuneACCESS table, as held by TCRdb, lists in-frame sequences with V and J called but not all clones. Of the missing ones, under half trace to an unresolved V gene in checked studies; the others have no known cause. V, J and clone size reflect that table, while D and trimming were determined from the DNA. The sample data list 2 million to 2.5 million clones, and 80% to 95% of these were observed just once. The ten largest clones add up to 0.39% of the sample.

The chain was built from TRBV2 and TRBJ2-4; 7 middle bases align to TRBD2. The receptor's source is a man aged 18 to 29 in good health. Some clones in this sample may be carry-over from other donors' samples. Specimen: naive CD4+ T cells from PBMCs. The sample's cell subset or site label, decoded: CD45RA+ positively selected. The CDR3 has the sequence CASGALGGSDF. The sequenced DNA is TGTGCCAGCGGAGCATTGGGGGGGTCGGACTTC.